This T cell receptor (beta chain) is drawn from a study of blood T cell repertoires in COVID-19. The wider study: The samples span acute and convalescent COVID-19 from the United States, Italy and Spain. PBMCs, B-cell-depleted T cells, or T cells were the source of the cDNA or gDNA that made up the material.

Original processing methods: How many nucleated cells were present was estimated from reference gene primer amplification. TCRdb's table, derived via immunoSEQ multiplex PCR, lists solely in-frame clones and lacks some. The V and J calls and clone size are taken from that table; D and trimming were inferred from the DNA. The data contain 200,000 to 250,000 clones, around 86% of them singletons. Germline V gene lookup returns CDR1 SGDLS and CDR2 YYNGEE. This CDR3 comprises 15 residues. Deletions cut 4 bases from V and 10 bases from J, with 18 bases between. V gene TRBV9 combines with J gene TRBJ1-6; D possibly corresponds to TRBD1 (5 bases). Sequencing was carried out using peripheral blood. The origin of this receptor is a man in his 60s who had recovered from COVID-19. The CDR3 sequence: CASSLLGQGGSPLHF. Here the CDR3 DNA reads TGTGCCAGCAGCCTACTCGGGCAGGGTGGGTCACCCCTCCACTTT.